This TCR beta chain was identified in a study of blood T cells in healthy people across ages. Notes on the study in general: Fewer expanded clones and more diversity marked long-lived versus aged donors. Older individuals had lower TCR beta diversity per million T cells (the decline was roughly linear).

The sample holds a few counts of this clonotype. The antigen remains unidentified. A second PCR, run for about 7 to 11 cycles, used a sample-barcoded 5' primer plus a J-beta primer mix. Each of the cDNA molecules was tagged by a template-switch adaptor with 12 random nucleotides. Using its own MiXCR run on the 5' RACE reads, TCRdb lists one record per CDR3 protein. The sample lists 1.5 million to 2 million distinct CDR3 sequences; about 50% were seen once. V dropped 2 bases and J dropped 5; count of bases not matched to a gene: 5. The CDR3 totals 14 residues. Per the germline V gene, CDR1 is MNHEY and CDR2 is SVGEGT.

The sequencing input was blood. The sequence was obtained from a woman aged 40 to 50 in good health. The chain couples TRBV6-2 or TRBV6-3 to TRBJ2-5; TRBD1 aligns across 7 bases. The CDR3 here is CASSYNRGEETQYF. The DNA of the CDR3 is TGTGCCAGCAGTTACAACAGGGGAGAGGAGACCCAGTACTTC.